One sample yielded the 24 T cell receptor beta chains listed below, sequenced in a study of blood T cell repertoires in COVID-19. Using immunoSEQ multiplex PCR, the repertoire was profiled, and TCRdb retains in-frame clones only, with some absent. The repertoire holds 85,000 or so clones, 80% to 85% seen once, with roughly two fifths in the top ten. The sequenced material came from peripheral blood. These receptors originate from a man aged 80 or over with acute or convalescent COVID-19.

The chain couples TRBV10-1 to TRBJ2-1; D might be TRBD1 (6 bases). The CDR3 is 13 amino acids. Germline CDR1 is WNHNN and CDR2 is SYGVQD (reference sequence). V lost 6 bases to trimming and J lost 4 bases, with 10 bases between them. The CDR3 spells CASSQDRYNEQFF. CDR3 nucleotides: TGCGCCAGCAGCCAGGACAGATACAATGAGCAGTTCTTC.

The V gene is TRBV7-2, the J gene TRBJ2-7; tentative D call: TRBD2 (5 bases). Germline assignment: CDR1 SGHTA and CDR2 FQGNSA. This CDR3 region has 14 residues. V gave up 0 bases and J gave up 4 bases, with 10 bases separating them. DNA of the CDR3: TGTGCCAGCAGCTTAGCCAGCGGAGTGTACGAGCAGTACTTC. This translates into CASSLASGVYEQYF.

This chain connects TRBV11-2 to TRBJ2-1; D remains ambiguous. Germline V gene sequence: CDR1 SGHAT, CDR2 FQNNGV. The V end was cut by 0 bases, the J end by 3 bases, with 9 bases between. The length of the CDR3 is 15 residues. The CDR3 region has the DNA TGTGCCAGCAGCTTAGACGGCGGTAGCTACAATGAGCAGTTCTTC. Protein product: CASSLDGGSYNEQFF.

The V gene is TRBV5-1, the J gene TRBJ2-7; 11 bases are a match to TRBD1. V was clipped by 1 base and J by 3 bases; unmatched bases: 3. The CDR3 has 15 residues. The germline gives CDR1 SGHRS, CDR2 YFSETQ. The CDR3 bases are TGCGCCAGCAGCTTGTGGGACAGGGGGAACTACGAGCAGTACTTC. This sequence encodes CASSLWDRGNYEQYF.

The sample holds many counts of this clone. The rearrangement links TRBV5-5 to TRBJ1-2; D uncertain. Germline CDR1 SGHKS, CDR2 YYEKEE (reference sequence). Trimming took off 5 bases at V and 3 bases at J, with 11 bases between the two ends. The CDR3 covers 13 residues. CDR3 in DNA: TGTGCCAGCAGTGCGTATCCGGACTATGGCTACACCTTC. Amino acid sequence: CASSAYPDYGYTF. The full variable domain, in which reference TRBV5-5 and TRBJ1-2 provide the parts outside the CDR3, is DAGVTQSPTHLIKTRGQQVTLRCSPISGHKSVSWYQQVLGQGPQFIFQYYEKEERGRGNFPDRFSARQFPNYSSELNVNALLLGDSALYLCASSAYPDYGYTFGSGTRLTVV.

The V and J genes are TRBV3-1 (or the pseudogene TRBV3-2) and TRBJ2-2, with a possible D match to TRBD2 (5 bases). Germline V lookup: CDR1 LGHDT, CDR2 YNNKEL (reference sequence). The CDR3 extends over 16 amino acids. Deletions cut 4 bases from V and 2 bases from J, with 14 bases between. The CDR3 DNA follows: TGTGCCAGCAGCCCCCTCGAGCGGAGAAACACCGGGGAGCTGTTTTTT. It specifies CASSPLERRNTGELFF.

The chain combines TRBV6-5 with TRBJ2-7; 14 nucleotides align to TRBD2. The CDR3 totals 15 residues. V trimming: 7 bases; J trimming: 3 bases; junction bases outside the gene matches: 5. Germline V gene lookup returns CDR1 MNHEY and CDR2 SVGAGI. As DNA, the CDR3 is TGTGCCAGCATCAGACTAGCGGGAGGGGGCTACGAGCAGTACTTC. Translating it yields CASIRLAGGGYEQYF.

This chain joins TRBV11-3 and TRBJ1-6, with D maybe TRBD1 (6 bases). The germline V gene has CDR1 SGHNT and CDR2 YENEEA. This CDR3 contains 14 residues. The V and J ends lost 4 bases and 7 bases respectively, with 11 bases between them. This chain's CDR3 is CASSSQGSNSPLHF. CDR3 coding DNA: TGTGCCAGCAGCTCCCAGGGGTCCAATTCACCCCTCCACTTT.

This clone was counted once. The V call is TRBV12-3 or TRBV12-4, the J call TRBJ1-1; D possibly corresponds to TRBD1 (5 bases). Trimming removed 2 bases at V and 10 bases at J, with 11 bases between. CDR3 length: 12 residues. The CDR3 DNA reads TGTGCCAGCAGTTTATTTTCGGGGGTAGCTTTCTTT. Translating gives CASSLFSGVAFF.

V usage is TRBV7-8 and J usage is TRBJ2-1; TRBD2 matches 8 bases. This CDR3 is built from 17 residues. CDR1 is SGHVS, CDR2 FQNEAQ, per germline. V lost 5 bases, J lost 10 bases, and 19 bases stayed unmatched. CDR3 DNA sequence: TGTGCCAGCAGCCCTGACACCGGGACTAGGGCATTAGGGGAGCAGTTCTTC. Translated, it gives CASSPDTGTRALGEQFF.

The CDR3 nucleotides are TGTGCCAGCAGCTTGAAACAGGGGGCTAACTATGGCTACACCTTC. Translation gives CASSLKQGANYGYTF. The J gene is TRBJ1-2, the V gene TRBV5-6, with 8 bases that match TRBD1. CDR3 length equals 15 residues. The V gene end was trimmed by 1 base and the J gene end by 0 bases; junction bases not matched to a gene: 2. CDR1 and CDR2 (germline): SGHDT, YYEEEE.

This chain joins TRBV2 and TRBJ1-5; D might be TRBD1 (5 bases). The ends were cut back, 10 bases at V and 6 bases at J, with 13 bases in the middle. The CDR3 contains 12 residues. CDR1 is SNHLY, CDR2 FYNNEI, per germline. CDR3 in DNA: TGTGCCACCGGGGGGGGTGGTCAGCCCCAGCATTTT. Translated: CATGGGGQPQHF.

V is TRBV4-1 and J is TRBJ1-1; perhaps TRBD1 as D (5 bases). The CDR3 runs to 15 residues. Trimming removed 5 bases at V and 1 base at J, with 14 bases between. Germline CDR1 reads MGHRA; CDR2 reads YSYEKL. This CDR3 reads CASSYSQTANTEAFF. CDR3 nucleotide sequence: TGCGCCAGCAGCTATTCGCAGACAGCGAACACTGAAGCTTTCTTT.

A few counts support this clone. The CDR3 spells CASSLALGDSGELFF. As DNA, the CDR3 is TGTGCCAGCAGCTTAGCCTTGGGGGACTCCGGGGAGCTGTTTTTT. The chain uses TRBV7-9 and TRBJ2-2; D possibly corresponds to TRBD2 (6 bases). V lost 0 bases and J 6 bases, leaving 11 bases between the germline ends. This CDR3 contains 15 residues. Germline values: CDR1 SEHNR, CDR2 FQNEAQ (reference sequence).

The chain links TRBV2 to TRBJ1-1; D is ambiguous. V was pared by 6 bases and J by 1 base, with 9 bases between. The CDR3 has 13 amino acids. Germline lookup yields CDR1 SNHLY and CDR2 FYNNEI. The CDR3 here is CASRGSPNTEAFF. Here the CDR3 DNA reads TGTGCCAGCAGGGGCAGCCCGAACACTGAAGCTTTCTTT.

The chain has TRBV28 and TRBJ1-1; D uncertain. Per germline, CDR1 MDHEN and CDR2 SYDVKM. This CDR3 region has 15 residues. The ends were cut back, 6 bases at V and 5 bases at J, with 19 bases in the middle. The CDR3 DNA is TGTGCCAGCAGGCCCGCATCTCTTAGGCGGACTGAAGCTTTCTTT. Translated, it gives CASRPASLRRTEAFF.

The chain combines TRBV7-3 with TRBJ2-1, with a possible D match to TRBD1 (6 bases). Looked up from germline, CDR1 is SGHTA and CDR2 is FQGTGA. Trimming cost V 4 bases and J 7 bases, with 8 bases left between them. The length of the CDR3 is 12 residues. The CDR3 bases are TGTGCCAGCAGCTCCCAGGGGAATGAGCAGTTCTTC. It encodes CASSSQGNEQFF.

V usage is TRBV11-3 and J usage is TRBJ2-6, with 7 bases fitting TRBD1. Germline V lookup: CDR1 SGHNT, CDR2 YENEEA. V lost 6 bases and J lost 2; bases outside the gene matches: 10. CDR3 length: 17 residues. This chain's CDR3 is CASSKRQGEAGANVLTF. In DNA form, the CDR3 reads TGTGCCAGCAGTAAAAGACAGGGTGAGGCTGGGGCCAACGTCCTGACTTTC. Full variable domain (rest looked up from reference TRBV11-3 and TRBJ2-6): EAGVVQSPRYKIIEKKQPVAFWCNPISGHNTLYWYLQNLGQGPELLIRYENEEAVDDSQLPKDRFSAERLKGVDSTLKIQPAELGDSAVYLCASSKRQGEAGANVLTFGAGSRLTVL.

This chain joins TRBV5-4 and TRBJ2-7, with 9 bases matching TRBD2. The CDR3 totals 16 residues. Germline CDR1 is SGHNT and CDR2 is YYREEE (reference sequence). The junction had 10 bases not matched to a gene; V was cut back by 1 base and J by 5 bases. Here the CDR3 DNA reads TGTGCCAGCAGCTTGCCGGTAGCGGGAGTACCCAACGAGCAGTACTTC. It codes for CASSLPVAGVPNEQYF.

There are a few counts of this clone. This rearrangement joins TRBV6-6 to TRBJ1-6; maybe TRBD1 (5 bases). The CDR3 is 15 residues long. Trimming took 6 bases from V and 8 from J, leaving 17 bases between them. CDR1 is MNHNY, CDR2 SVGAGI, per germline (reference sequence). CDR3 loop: CASRPPGLRDSPLHF. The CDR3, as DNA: TGTGCCAGCAGGCCGCCGGGACTACGGGATTCACCCCTCCACTTT.

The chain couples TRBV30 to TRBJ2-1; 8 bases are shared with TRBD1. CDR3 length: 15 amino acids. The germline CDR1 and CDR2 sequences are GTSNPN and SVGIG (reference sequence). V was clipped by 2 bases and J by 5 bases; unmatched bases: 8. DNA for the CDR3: TGTGCCTGGAGTCCCCCCGGGACAGGTAACAATGAGCAGTTCTTC. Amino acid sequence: CAWSPPGTGNNEQFF.

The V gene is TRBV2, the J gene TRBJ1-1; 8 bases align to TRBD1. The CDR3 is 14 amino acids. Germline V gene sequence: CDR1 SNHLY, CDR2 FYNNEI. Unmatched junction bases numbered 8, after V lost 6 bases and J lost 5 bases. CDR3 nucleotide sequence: TGTGCCAGCAGACTCATGGACAGGGTGACTGAAGCTTTCTTT. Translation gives CASRLMDRVTEAFF.

The CDR3 spells CASSSPGTGRETQYF. The CDR3 region has the DNA TGTGCCAGCAGTTCCCCCGGGACAGGGAGAGAGACCCAGTACTTC. The chain employs TRBV6-2 or TRBV6-3 and TRBJ2-5, with 9 bases lining up with TRBD1. Germline V CDR1 and CDR2: MNHEY, SVGEGT. V trimming: 4 bases; J trimming: 4 bases; junction bases outside the gene matches: 7. The CDR3 totals 15 residues.

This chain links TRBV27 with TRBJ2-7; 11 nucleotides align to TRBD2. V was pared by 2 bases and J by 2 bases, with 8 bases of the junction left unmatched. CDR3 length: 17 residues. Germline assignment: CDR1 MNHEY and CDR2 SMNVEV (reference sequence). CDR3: CASSLRGPGLAAYEQYF. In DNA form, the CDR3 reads TGTGCCAGCAGTTTACGGGGACCGGGACTAGCGGCCTACGAGCAGTACTTC.